Presented here are 23 T cell receptor beta chains from one specimen sequenced in a study of T-cell memory formation after mild COVID-19. TCRdb processed the 5' RACE reads anew with MiXCR; each CDR3 protein has one entry. Here the sample spans about 500,000 distinct CDR3 sequences, 20% being singletons. Sequenced input: PBMCs or a T cell subset sorted from them (not recorded which). Receptor source: an adult woman who had mild COVID-19 (a few samples of this study predate the infection). Cell type and time point are not known.

The rearrangement joins TRBV28 to TRBJ2-7; TRBD1 matches 7 bases. V trimming: 5 bases; J trimming: 4 bases; junction bases outside the gene matches: 8. The length of the CDR3 is 14 residues. The germline gives CDR1 MDHEN, CDR2 SYDVKM. The CDR3 DNA sequence: TGTGCCAGCAGTATCAGGGGGACGGGTTACGAGCAGTACTTC. Translation: CASSIRGTGYEQYF.

The chain couples TRBV3-1 to TRBJ2-1; 7 nucleotides line up with TRBD1. Germline V CDR1 and CDR2: LGHDT, YNNKEL (reference sequence). V dropped 3 bases and J dropped 1; count of bases not matched to a gene: 6. The CDR3 has 16 residues. The DNA for the CDR3 is TGTGCCAGCAGCCAGCAGGGGGTAGAATCCTACAATGAGCAGTTCTTC. Translating it yields CASSQQGVESYNEQFF.

Only a few counts were recorded for this clonotype. The chain joins TRBV3-1 to TRBJ2-1; TRBD2 matches 12 bases. V dropped 2 bases and J dropped 5; count of bases not matched to a gene: 4. The CDR3 sequence is 16 residues long. CDR1 is LGHDT and CDR2 is YNNKEL in the germline V gene (reference sequence). CDR3 amino acids: CASSQLLAGGDNEQFF. CDR3 DNA sequence: TGTGCCAGCAGCCAATTGCTAGCGGGGGGGGACAATGAGCAGTTCTTC.

The J gene is TRBJ1-4, the V gene TRBV3-1; the D is unclear. Germline CDR1 is LGHDT and CDR2 is YNNKEL (reference sequence). The V end lost 2 bases, the J end lost 5 bases, and 6 bases lay between the germline ends. This CDR3 contains 13 residues. The CDR3 nucleotides are TGTGCCAGCAGCCAAAGGGCCAATGAAAAACTGTTTTTT. Its translation: CASSQRANEKLFF.

Ten or more counts support this clonotype. The chain links TRBV20-1 to TRBJ1-1; D uncertain. This CDR3 is 14 amino acids long. V gave up 5 bases and J gave up 0 bases, with 13 bases separating them. Germline CDR1 DFQATT, CDR2 SNEGSKA (reference sequence). Here the CDR3 reads CSAYKSGMNTEAFF. The DNA for the CDR3 is TGCAGTGCTTATAAATCGGGGATGAACACTGAAGCTTTCTTT.

This clonotype appeared a few times. The chain recombines TRBV19 with TRBJ2-2; no clear D gene. This CDR3 has 14 residues. V was clipped by 3 bases and J by 6 bases, with 11 bases between them. Germline V gene lookup returns CDR1 LNHDA and CDR2 SQIVND (reference sequence). The CDR3, as DNA: TGTGCCAGTAGTATTCTGTACTCAGCCGGGGAGCTGTTTTTT. The encoded protein is CASSILYSAGELFF. The whole variable domain, remainder taken from reference TRBV19 and TRBJ2-2, is DGGITQSPKYLFRKEGQNVTLSCEQNLNHDAMYWYRQDPGQGLRLIYYSQIVNDFQKGDIAEGYSVSREKKESFPLTVTSAQKNPTAFYLCASSILYSAGELFFGEGSRLTVL.

This clonotype occurred a few times. CDR3 coding DNA: TGTGCCAGGACAGGTTATTCATGGCAGCCCCAGCATTTT. Its translation is CARTGYSWQPQHF. The chain is built from TRBV11-1 and TRBJ1-5; tentative D call: TRBD1 (6 bases). Deletions cut 9 bases from V and 7 bases from J, with 16 bases between. Germline V gene lookup returns CDR1 SGHAT and CDR2 FQDESV (reference sequence). This CDR3 spans 13 amino acids.

This clonotype appeared a few times. The genes are TRBV6-5 and TRBJ2-7; 8 positions agree with TRBD2. CDR3 length: 15 amino acids. V lost 5 bases to trimming and J lost 4 bases; unmatched junction nucleotides: 10. CDR1 and CDR2 from the germline V gene are MNHEY and SVGAGI. The CDR3 loop reads CASSDLGGDPYEQYF. CDR3 coding DNA: TGTGCCAGCAGTGACCTCGGGGGGGACCCTTACGAGCAGTACTTC.

This clonotype has only a few counts. This chain uses TRBV13 with TRBJ2-7, with a weak D call TRBD2 (5 bases). This CDR3 region has 15 residues. V lost 2 bases and J lost 3, with 14 bases in between. CDR1 PRHDT and CDR2 FYEKMQ come from the germline V gene (reference sequence). CDR3 in amino acids: CASSLMQRSYYEQYF. In DNA form, the CDR3 reads TGTGCCAGCAGCTTAATGCAGCGGTCTTACTACGAGCAGTACTTC.

This clonotype was detected a few times. The chain links TRBV13 to TRBJ2-7; TRBD2 agrees at 7 bases. Germline CDR1 PRHDT, CDR2 FYEKMQ (reference sequence). This CDR3 spans 14 amino acids. With V trimmed by 4 bases and J by 3 bases, 6 bases remained unmatched. The DNA for the CDR3 is TGTGCCAGCAGCTCGGGACTAAGCGGCTACGAGCAGTACTTC. Protein: CASSSGLSGYEQYF. Full variable domain (rest looked up from reference TRBV13 and TRBJ2-7): AAGVIQSPRHLIKEKRETATLKCYPIPRHDTVYWYQQGPGQDPQFLISFYEKMQSDKGSIPDRFSAQQFSDYHSELNMSSLELGDSALYFCASSSGLSGYEQYFGPGTRLTVT.

The chain couples TRBV9 to TRBJ1-2, with D perhaps matching TRBD1 (5 bases). Deletions cut 4 bases from V and 10 bases from J, with 14 bases between. Looked up from germline, CDR1 is SGDLS and CDR2 is YYNGEE. The length of the CDR3 is 12 residues. CDR3 DNA: TGTGCCAGCAGCACGGGGACGGCTGCCTACACCTTC. Protein: CASSTGTAAYTF.

This clonotype has ten or more counts. This chain joins TRBV5-1 and TRBJ2-7; 13 nucleotides line up with TRBD2. V gave up 4 bases and J gave up 4 bases; unmatched junction bases: 5. The CDR3 contains 15 residues. Germline V gene lookup returns CDR1 SGHRS and CDR2 YFSETQ. This chain's CDR3 is CASSPGLAGDYEQYF. DNA for the CDR3: TGCGCCAGCAGCCCCGGACTAGCGGGAGATTACGAGCAGTACTTC.

Many counts were recorded for this clonotype. The CDR3 coding sequence is TGTGCCAGCAGTCGCACAGGGGGTCTTAACACTGAAGCTTTCTTT. This codes for CASSRTGGLNTEAFF. The gene calls are TRBV6-5 and TRBJ1-1; TRBD1 matches at 8 bases. The CDR3 is 15 residues long. V dropped 5 bases and J dropped 2; count of bases not matched to a gene: 7. CDR1 is MNHEY, CDR2 SVGAGI, per germline.

This clonotype turned up a few times. The CDR3, as DNA: TGTGCCAGCAGTTACGCCCCACAAGGCTATGGCTACACCTTC. It encodes CASSYAPQGYGYTF. The gene calls are TRBV6-2 or TRBV6-3 and TRBJ1-2, with D unclear. This CDR3 spans 14 amino acids. Per germline, CDR1 MNHEY and CDR2 SVGEGT. Trimming shortened V by 2 bases and J by 4 bases, and 11 bases separated the two germline ends.

This clonotype was seen more than once but under ten times. The chain joins TRBV7-6 to TRBJ2-2; D not resolved. Germline V lookup: CDR1 SGHVS, CDR2 FNYEAQ. The CDR3 loop spans 14 amino acids. Trimming pared 3 bases from V and 10 bases from J, leaving 15 bases between. The CDR3 sequence is CASSFEADPAELFF. The CDR3 DNA is TGTGCCAGCAGCTTTGAGGCGGACCCCGCGGAGCTGTTTTTT. Using reference TRBV7-6 and TRBJ2-2 for the parts outside the CDR3, the full variable domain is GAGVSQSPRYKVTKRGQDVALRCDPISGHVSLYWYRQALGQGPEFLTYFNYEAQQDKSGLPNDRFSAERPEGSISTLTIQRTEQRDSAMYRCASSFEADPAELFFGEGSRLTVL.

This clonotype was seen a few times. The chain employs TRBV29-1 and TRBJ2-2; 7 bases agree with TRBD1. Per germline, CDR1 SQVTM and CDR2 ANQGSEA. V lost 7 bases, J lost 4 bases, and 9 bases stayed unmatched. This CDR3 has 14 amino acids. CDR3 amino acids: CSGEGGAGTGELFF. The CDR3 DNA sequence: TGCAGCGGGGAAGGGGGCGCGGGCACCGGGGAGCTGTTTTTT.

The chain couples TRBV4-1 to TRBJ2-2; D perhaps matches TRBD2 (7 bases). Germline-derived CDR1 and CDR2 are MGHRA and YSYEKL. Trimming stripped 1 base from V and 5 bases from J, with 17 bases between. The CDR3 is 17 residues long. The CDR3 region is CASSQAPGRGKTGELFF. The CDR3 DNA follows: TGCGCCAGCAGCCAAGCCCCAGGGAGGGGGAAGACCGGGGAGCTGTTTTTT.

This clonotype was found a few times. The chain links TRBV9 to TRBJ2-3; 7 bases are shared with TRBD1. The CDR3 contains 15 residues. The germline gives CDR1 SGDLS, CDR2 YYNGEE. V shed 3 bases, J shed 3 bases, and the junction held 7 bases outside the gene matches. CDR3 loop: CASSGGGRGTDTQYF. CDR3 bases: TGTGCCAGCAGCGGTGGGGGCAGGGGGACAGATACGCAGTATTTT. The full variable domain, completed using reference TRBV9 and TRBJ2-3, is DSGVTQTPKHLITATGQRVTLRCSPRSGDLSVYWYQQSLDQGLQFLIQYYNGEERAKGNILERFSAQQFPDLHSELNLSSLELGDSALYFCASSGGGRGTDTQYFGPGTRLTVL.

This chain joins TRBV20-1 and TRBJ2-4; TRBD1 matches 8 bases. Per germline, CDR1 DFQATT and CDR2 SNEGSKA (reference sequence). This CDR3 contains 16 residues. The junction had 14 bases not matched to a gene; V was cut back by 5 bases and J by 5 bases. Here the CDR3 reads CSAPGRGPKYENIQYF. The DNA of the CDR3 is TGCAGTGCTCCAGGCAGGGGGCCTAAGTACGAAAACATTCAGTACTTC.

This clonotype has only a few counts. The V call is TRBV5-1, the J call TRBJ2-3, with 9 bases matching TRBD2. Germline trimming cut 0 bases from V and 2 bases from J; bases unmatched to any gene: 10. Germline V CDR1 and CDR2: SGHRS, YFSETQ. There are 18 residues in the CDR3. The chain's CDR3 is CASSLVASGAAATDTQYF. The CDR3 DNA reads TGCGCCAGCAGCTTGGTTGCTAGCGGGGCCGCCGCCACAGATACGCAGTATTTT.

V is TRBV3-1 and J is TRBJ2-1, with TRBD2 identical over 8 bases. With V trimmed by 5 bases and J by 3 bases, 9 bases remained unmatched. CDR1 and CDR2 from the germline V gene are LGHDT and YNNKEL (reference sequence). The CDR3 sequence is 16 residues long. CDR3 in DNA: TGTGCCAGCAGCATTCCGGGACTAGAGGGCTACAATGAGCAGTTCTTC. Translated: CASSIPGLEGYNEQFF.

This clonotype was seen a handful of times. The CDR3: CSARKWGLSSYNEQFF. CDR3 DNA sequence: TGCAGTGCGAGAAAATGGGGACTTAGCTCCTACAATGAGCAGTTCTTC. The chain recombines TRBV20-1 with TRBJ2-1, with a possible D match to TRBD2 (6 bases). This CDR3 spans 16 amino acids. CDR1 is DFQATT and CDR2 is SNEGSKA in the germline V gene (reference sequence). Trimming took off 6 bases at V and 0 bases at J, with 18 bases between the two ends.

This clonotype turned up a few times. In nucleotides, the CDR3 is TGTGCCACCAGTGATTCCGGGACAGGGGACGAGCAGTACTTC. It encodes CATSDSGTGDEQYF. The rearrangement joins TRBV24-1 to TRBJ2-7, with 10 bases fitting TRBD1. The V gene end was trimmed by 2 bases and the J gene end by 5 bases; junction bases not matched to a gene: 2. The germline V gene has CDR1 KGHDR and CDR2 SFDVKD. The CDR3 contains 14 residues.